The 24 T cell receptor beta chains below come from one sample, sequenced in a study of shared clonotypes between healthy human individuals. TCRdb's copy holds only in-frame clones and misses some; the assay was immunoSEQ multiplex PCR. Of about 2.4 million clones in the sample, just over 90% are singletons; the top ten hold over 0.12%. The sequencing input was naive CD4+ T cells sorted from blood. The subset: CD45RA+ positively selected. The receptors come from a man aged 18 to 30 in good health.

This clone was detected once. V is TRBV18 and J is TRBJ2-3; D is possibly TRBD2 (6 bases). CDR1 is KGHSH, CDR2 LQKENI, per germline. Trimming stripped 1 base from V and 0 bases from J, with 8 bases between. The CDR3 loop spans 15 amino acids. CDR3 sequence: CASSPLGGSTDTQYF. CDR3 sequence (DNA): TGTGCCAGCTCACCACTGGGGGGTAGCACAGATACGCAGTATTTT. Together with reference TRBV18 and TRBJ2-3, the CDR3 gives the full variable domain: NAGVMQNPRHLVRRRGQEARLRCSPMKGHSHVYWYRQLPEEGLKFMVYLQKENIIDESGMPKERFSAEFPKEGPSILRIQQVVRGDSAAYFCASSPLGGSTDTQYFGPGTRLTVL.

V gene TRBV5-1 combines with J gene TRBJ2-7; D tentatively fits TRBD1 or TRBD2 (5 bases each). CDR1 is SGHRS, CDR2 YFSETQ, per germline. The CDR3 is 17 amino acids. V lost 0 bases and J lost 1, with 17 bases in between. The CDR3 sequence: CASSLGPWGKGSYEQYF. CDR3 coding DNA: TGCGCCAGCAGCTTGGGACCGTGGGGGAAAGGGTCCTACGAGCAGTACTTC.

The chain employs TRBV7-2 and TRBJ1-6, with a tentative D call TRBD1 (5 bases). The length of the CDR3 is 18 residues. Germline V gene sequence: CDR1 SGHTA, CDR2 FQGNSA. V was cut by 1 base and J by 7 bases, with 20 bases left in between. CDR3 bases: TGTGCCAGCAGCTTAGGAGGGGTCTATTTCTTCGGCAATTCACCCCTCCACTTT. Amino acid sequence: CASSLGGVYFFGNSPLHF.

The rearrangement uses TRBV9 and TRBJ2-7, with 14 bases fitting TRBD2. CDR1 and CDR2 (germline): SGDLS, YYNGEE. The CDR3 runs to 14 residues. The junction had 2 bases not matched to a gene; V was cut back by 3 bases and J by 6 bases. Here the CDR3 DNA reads TGTGCCAGCAGCGCGGGACTAGCGGGAGTCGAGCAGTACTTC. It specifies CASSAGLAGVEQYF.

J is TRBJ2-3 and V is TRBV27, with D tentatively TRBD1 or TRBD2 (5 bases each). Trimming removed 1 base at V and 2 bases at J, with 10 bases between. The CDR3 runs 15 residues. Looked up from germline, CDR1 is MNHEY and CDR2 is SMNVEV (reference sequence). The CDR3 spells CASSLLGVNTDTQYF. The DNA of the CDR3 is TGTGCCAGCAGTTTATTGGGGGTGAACACAGATACGCAGTATTTT.

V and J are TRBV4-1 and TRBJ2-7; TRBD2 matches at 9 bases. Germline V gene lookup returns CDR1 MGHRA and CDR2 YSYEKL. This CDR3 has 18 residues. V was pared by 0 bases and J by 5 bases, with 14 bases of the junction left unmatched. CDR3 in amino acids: CASSQDAGLAGRLDEQYF. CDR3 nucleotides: TGCGCCAGCAGCCAAGATGCCGGTCTAGCGGGACGGTTGGACGAGCAGTACTTC.

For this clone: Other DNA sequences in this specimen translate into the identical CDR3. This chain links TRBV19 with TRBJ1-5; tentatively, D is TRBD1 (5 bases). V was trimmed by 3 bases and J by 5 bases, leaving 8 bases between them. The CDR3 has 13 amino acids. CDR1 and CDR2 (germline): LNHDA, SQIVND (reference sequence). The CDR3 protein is CASSIQGDQPQHF. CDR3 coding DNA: TGTGCCAGTAGTATTCAGGGCGATCAGCCCCAGCATTTT.

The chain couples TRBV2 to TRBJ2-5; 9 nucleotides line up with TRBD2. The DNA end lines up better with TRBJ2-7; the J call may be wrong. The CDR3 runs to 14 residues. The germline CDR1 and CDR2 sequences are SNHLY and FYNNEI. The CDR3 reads CASRAAGGPYEQYF. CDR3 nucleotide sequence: TGTGCCAGCAGGGCTGCGGGAGGGCCTTACGAGCAGTACTTC.

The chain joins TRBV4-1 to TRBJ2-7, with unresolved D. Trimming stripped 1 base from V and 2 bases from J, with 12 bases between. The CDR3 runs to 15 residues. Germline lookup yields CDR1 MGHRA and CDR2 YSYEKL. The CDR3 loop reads CASSQATWRTYEQYF. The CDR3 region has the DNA TGCGCCAGCAGCCAAGCCACCTGGCGAACCTACGAGCAGTACTTC.

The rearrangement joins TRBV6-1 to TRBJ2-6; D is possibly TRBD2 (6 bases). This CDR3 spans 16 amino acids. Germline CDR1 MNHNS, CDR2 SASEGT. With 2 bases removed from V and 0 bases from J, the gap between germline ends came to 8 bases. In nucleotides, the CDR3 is TGTGCCAGCAGTGAAATGCGGGGCTCTGGGGCCAACGTCCTGACTTTC. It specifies CASSEMRGSGANVLTF.

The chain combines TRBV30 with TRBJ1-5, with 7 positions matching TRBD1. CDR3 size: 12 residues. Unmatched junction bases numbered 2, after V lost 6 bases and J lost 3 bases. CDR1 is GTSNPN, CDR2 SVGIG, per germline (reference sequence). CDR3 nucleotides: TGTGCCTGTGGACAGGCCAATCAGCCCCAGCATTTT. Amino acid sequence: CACGQANQPQHF.

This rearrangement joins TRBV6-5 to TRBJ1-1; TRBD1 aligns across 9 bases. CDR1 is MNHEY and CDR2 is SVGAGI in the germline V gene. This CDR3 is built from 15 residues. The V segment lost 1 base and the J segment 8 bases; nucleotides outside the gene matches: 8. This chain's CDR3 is CASSYWTGAVREAFF. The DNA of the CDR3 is TGTGCCAGCAGTTACTGGACAGGGGCGGTGAGAGAAGCTTTCTTT.

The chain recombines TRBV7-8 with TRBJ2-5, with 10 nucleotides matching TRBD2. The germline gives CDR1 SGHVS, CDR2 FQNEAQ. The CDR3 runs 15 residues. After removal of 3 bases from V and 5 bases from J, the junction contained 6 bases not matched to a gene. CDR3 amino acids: CASSFSSGGGETQYF. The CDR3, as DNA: TGTGCCAGCAGCTTCTCTAGCGGGGGTGGGGAGACCCAGTACTTC.

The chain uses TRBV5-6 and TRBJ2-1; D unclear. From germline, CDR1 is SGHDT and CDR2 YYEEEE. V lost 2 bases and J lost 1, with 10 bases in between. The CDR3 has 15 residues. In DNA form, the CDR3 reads TGTGCCAGCAGCTTTAGGCGGAATTCCTACAATGAGCAGTTCTTC. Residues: CASSFRRNSYNEQFF.

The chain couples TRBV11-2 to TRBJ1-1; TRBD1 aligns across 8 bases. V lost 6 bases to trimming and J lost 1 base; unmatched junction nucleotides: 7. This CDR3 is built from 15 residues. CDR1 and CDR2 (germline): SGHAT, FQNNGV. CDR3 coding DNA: TGTGCCAGCAGATCAGGGGGCGGCGGGAACACTGAAGCTTTCTTT. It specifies CASRSGGGGNTEAFF. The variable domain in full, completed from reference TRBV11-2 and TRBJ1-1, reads EAGVAQSPRYKIIEKRQSVAFWCNPISGHATLYWYQQILGQGPKLLIQFQNNGVVDDSQLPKDRFSAERLKGVDSTLKIQPAKLEDSAVYLCASRSGGGGNTEAFFGQGTRLTVV.

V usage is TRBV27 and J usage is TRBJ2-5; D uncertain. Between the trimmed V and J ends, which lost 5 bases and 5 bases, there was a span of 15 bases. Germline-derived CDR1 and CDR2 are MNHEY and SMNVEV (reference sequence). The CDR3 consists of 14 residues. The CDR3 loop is CASSTNGIGETQYF. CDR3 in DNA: TGTGCCAGCAGTACCAATGGGATTGGGGAGACCCAGTACTTC.

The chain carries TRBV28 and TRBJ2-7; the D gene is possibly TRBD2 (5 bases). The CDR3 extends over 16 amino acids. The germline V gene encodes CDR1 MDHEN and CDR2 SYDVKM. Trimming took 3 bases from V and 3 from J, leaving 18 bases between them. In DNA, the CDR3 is TGTGCCAGCAGTTTTAACTCGGGGAACGTCCGCTACGAGCAGTACTTC. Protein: CASSFNSGNVRYEQYF.

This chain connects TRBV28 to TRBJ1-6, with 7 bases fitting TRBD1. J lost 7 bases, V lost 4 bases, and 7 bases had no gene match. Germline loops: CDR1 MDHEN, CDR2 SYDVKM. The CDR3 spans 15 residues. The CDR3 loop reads CASSSRQGSNSPLHF. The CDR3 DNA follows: TGTGCCAGCAGTTCCCGACAGGGCAGCAATTCACCCCTCCACTTT.

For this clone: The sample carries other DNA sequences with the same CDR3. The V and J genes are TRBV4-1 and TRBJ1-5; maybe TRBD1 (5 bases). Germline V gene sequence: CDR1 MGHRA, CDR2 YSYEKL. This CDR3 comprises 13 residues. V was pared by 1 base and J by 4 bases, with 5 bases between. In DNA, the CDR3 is TGCGCCAGCAGCCAAGGACAGAATCAGCCCCAGCATTTT. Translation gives CASSQGQNQPQHF.

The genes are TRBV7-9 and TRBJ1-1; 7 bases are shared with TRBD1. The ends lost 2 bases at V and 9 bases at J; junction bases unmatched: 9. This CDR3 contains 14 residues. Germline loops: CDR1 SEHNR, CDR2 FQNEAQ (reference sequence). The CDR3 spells CASSLSRDRDKAFF. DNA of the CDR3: TGTGCCAGCAGCTTATCCCGGGACAGAGATAAAGCTTTCTTT.

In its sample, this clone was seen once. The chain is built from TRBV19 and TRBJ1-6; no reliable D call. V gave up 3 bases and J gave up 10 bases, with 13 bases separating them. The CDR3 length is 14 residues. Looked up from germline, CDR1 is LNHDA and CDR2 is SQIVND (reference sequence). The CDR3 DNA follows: TGTGCCAGTAGTATTGTTGCGTTTCAATCACCCCTCCACTTT. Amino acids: CASSIVAFQSPLHF.

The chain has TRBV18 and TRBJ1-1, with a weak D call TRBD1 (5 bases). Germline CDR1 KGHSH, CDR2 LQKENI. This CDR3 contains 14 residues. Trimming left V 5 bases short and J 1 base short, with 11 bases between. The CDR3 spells CASSGGHRNTEAFF. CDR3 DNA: TGTGCCAGCTCAGGCGGACATAGGAACACTGAAGCTTTCTTT.

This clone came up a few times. CDR3 sequence: CASSPDGANYGYTF. CDR3 coding DNA: TGTGCCAGCAGCCCGGACGGAGCTAACTATGGCTACACCTTC. The chain recombines TRBV11-1 with TRBJ1-2; D is undetermined. In germline, CDR1 is SGHAT, CDR2 FQDESV (reference sequence). Trimming took off 5 bases at V and 0 bases at J, with 10 bases between the two ends. The CDR3 has 14 residues.

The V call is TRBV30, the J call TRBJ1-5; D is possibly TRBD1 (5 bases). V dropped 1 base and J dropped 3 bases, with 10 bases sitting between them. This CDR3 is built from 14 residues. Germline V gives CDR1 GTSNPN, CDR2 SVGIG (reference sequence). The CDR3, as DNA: TGTGCCTGGAGTGCAGGGCTAAACAATCAGCCCCAGCATTTT. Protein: CAWSAGLNNQPQHF.